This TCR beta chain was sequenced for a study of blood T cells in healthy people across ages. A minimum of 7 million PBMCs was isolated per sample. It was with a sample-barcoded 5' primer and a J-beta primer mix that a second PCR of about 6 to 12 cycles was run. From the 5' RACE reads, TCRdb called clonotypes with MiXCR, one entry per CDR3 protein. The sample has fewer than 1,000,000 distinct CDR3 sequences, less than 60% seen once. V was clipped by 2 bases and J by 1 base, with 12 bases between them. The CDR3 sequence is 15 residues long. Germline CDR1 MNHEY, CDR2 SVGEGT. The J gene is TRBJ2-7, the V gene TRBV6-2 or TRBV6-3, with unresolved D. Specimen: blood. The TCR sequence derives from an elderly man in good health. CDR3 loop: CASSYVFDLSYEQYF. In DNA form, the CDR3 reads TGTGCCAGCAGTTACGTGTTTGACTTATCCTACGAGCAGTACTTC.